The clone carrying this T cell receptor beta chain was seen many times. Its antigen is currently unknown. The authors reverse transcribed all of the isolated RNA, so sequencing captured expressed TCRB transcripts. Assay used: immunoSEQ multiplex PCR; TCRdb lists only in-frame clones, some missing. The sample lists about 150,000 clones; around 8.5% were seen once. The sample belongs to a study of beta chain features in type 1 diabetes. Study outcomes and limitations: Healthy donors had naive, central memory and Treg TCRB repertoires that appeared less similar than those seen among patients. It was possible that PCR favored shorter templates, equally so in patients and controls. Significant though moderate, a shortening of TCRB CDR3s appeared in all four CD4+ subsets of Type 1 diabetes patients.

Germline V gives CDR1 GTSNPN, CDR2 SVGIG (reference sequence). Trimming removed 1 base from V and 3 bases from J, with 6 bases in between. This CDR3 spans 12 amino acids. Material for sequencing was central memory CD4+ T cells from blood. This TCR came from a man between 18 and 35 years old in good health. The chain uses TRBV30 and TRBJ1-1; unclear D gene. In DNA form, the CDR3 reads TGTGCCTGGAGTGAGCAGGACACTGAAGCTTTCTTT. Translation: CAWSEQDTEAFF. Full variable domain (remainder filled in from reference TRBV30 and TRBJ1-1): SQTIHQWPATLVQPVGSPLSLECTVEGTSNPNLYWYRQAAGRGLQLLFYSVGIGQISSEVPQNLSASRPQDRQFILSSKKLLLSDSGFYLCAWSEQDTEAFFGQGTRLTVV.